Listed here are 20 T cell receptor beta chains from one sample, sequenced in a study of shared clonotypes between healthy human individuals. Profiling relied on immunoSEQ multiplex PCR, and the TCRdb table lists in-frame clones only, not all of them. The data show roughly 1 million clones, roughly 70% seen once. The specimen sequenced was memory CD4+ T cells sorted from blood. Specified subset: CD45RA-negative fraction. These receptors came from a man younger than 35 in good health.

The rearrangement joins TRBV5-1 to TRBJ2-3; D might be TRBD2 (6 bases). Germline V lookup: CDR1 SGHRS, CDR2 YFSETQ. This CDR3 spans 15 amino acids. V lost 0 bases and J 2 bases, leaving 10 bases between the germline ends. Here the CDR3 DNA reads TGCGCCAGCAGCTTGGATGGGGGGAACACAGATACGCAGTATTTT. Translation: CASSLDGGNTDTQYF.

This clone was counted only a few times. The chain couples TRBV7-3 to TRBJ2-1, with D uncertain. This CDR3 is 15 amino acids long. Germline CDR1 SGHTA, CDR2 FQGTGA. The ends were cut back, 4 bases at V and 4 bases at J, with 14 bases in the middle. CDR3 sequence (DNA): TGTGCCAGCAGCTCGCTCGGAGAACCGTACAATGAGCAGTTCTTC. Its protein is CASSSLGEPYNEQFF.

This clone was recorded only once. The chain links TRBV11-3 to TRBJ2-5, with 9 positions matching TRBD1. Germline V CDR1 and CDR2: SGHNT, YENEEA. The junction had 9 bases not matched to a gene; V was cut back by 1 base and J by 0 bases. This CDR3 comprises 18 residues. In nucleotides, the CDR3 is TGTGCCAGCAGCTTAGGGTTGGCTGGGACAGGGAACCAAGAGACCCAGTACTTC. Protein: CASSLGLAGTGNQETQYF.

This clone was picked up one time. The chain joins TRBV6-1 to TRBJ1-3, with D tentatively TRBD1 (5 bases). Germline values: CDR1 MNHNS, CDR2 SASEGT. The CDR3 has 14 amino acids. V was shortened by 3 bases and J by 10 bases, with 16 bases between the two germline ends. In DNA form, the CDR3 reads TGTGCCAGCAGTGAGGCCACAGGACGTCTAACCATATATTTT. It encodes CASSEATGRLTIYF.

This clone was counted at least ten times. The rearrangement joins TRBV27 to TRBJ2-3; D is ambiguous. CDR3 size: 14 residues. Trimming took 6 bases from V and 4 from J, leaving 14 bases between them. The V gene's germline CDR1 is MNHEY and CDR2 SMNVEV (reference sequence). CDR3 in amino acids: CASSRGTVPDTQYF. CDR3 DNA sequence: TGTGCCAGCAGCAGAGGTACGGTCCCAGATACGCAGTATTTT.

V usage is TRBV9 and J usage is TRBJ1-6, with TRBD1 matching over 9 bases. From germline, CDR1 is SGDLS and CDR2 YYNGEE. The CDR3 contains 15 residues. V was pared by 2 bases and J by 9 bases, with 6 bases of the junction left unmatched. The CDR3 loop reads CASSVGQGPSSPLHF. CDR3 DNA: TGTGCCAGCAGCGTTGGACAGGGGCCTAGTTCACCCCTCCACTTT.

This chain's CDR3 is CASSGETQYF. CDR3 nucleotide sequence: TGTGCCAGCTCCGGGGAGACCCAGTACTTC. This chain links TRBV2 with TRBJ2-5; no firm D call. The CDR3 totals 10 residues. Germline CDR1 is SNHLY and CDR2 is FYNNEI. Deletions cut 8 bases from V and 5 bases from J, with 6 bases between. The full variable domain, completed using reference TRBV2 and TRBJ2-5, is EPEVTQTPSHQVTQMGQEVILRCVPISNHLYFYWYRQILGQKVEFLVSFYNNEISEKSEIFDDQFSVERPDGSNFTLKIRSTKLEDSAMYFCASSGETQYFGPGTRLLVL.

The chain couples TRBV10-2 to TRBJ1-1, with TRBD1 matching over 10 bases. V dropped 7 bases and J dropped 7; count of bases not matched to a gene: 12. The CDR3 extends over 15 amino acids. Germline V gives CDR1 WSHSY, CDR2 SAAADI. DNA of the CDR3: TGCGCCAGCAAACCTGGGACAGGGGCGCTGGGTGAAGCTTTCTTT. Its translation is CASKPGTGALGEAFF.

This sequence joins TRBV6-5 and TRBJ1-6; D is uncertain. The CDR3 loop spans 15 amino acids. Between the trimmed V and J ends, which lost 5 bases and 8 bases, there was a span of 16 bases. Germline-derived CDR1 and CDR2 are MNHEY and SVGAGI. CDR3 region: CASSKDGLWDSPLHF. The CDR3 nucleotides are TGTGCCAGCAGTAAAGACGGCCTTTGGGATTCACCCCTCCACTTT.

A few counts support this clone. The chain is built from TRBV10-3 and TRBJ2-2, with 11 positions matching TRBD2. Trimming took 11 bases from V and 5 from J; bases not matched to a gene: 7. CDR3 length: 14 residues. Germline V lookup: CDR1 ENHRY, CDR2 SYGVKD. The CDR3 loop is CAATGLAETGELFF. DNA for the CDR3: TGTGCCGCTACGGGACTAGCGGAGACCGGGGAGCTGTTTTTT.

The chain recombines TRBV2 with TRBJ1-6, with D perhaps matching TRBD1 (5 bases). The germline gives CDR1 SNHLY, CDR2 FYNNEI. The CDR3 spans 14 residues. Deletions cut 5 bases from V and 3 bases from J, with 8 bases between. The chain's CDR3 is CASSLTDYNSPLHF. CDR3 sequence (DNA): TGTGCCAGCAGTCTGACAGACTATAATTCACCCCTCCACTTT.

V is TRBV5-1 and J is TRBJ2-7, with 11 bases matching TRBD2. The V gene's germline CDR1 is SGHRS and CDR2 YFSETQ. With V trimmed by 3 bases and J by 0 bases, 5 bases remained unmatched. The CDR3 is 16 residues long. The CDR3 loop reads CASSSLAGGSSYEQYF. In DNA form, the CDR3 reads TGCGCCAGCAGCTCATTAGCGGGAGGGAGCTCCTACGAGCAGTACTTC.

The chain employs TRBV2 and TRBJ1-2; D is possibly TRBD1 (6 bases). The CDR3 spans 14 residues. Trimming cost V 7 bases and J 8 bases, with 20 bases left between them. The V gene's germline CDR1 is SNHLY and CDR2 FYNNEI. For the CDR3, the DNA is TGTGCCAGCACCTCGAACTCGGGGGGCCGGGGCTACACCTTC. Translating gives CASTSNSGGRGYTF.

The chain couples TRBV7-2 to TRBJ2-7; 10 bases are a match to TRBD2. The CDR3 is 17 residues long. The germline gives CDR1 SGHTA, CDR2 FQGNSA. With 0 bases clipped from V and 0 bases from J, the junction kept 5 bases outside the gene matches. CDR3 coding DNA: TGTGCCAGCAGCTTAGCTCGGACTAGCGGTTTCTCCTACGAGCAGTACTTC. Translated: CASSLARTSGFSYEQYF.

This clone was recorded a few times. Other DNA sequences of this sample code for an identical CDR3. The chain couples TRBV11-2 to TRBJ1-2; 8 bases are a match to TRBD1. The CDR3 loop spans 13 amino acids. V dropped 6 bases and J dropped 2; count of bases not matched to a gene: 2. CDR1 is SGHAT, CDR2 FQNNGV, per germline. The CDR3 here is CASRGQGNYGYTF. Written as DNA, the CDR3 is TGTGCCAGCAGAGGACAGGGAAACTATGGCTACACCTTC.

V gene TRBV7-2 combines with J gene TRBJ2-5, with D possibly matching TRBD2 (6 bases). Trimming left V 1 base short and J 4 bases short, with 13 bases between. Germline V CDR1 and CDR2: SGHTA, FQGNSA. CDR3 length: 15 residues. In nucleotides, the CDR3 is TGTGCCAGCAGCTTAGTCTACGGGAGAGGAGAGACCCAGTACTTC. Its protein product is CASSLVYGRGETQYF.

This clone has just a few counts. The chain uses TRBV4-1 and TRBJ1-2, with TRBD1 identical over 8 bases. V lost 4 bases to trimming and J lost 8 bases; unmatched junction nucleotides: 12. The CDR3 consists of 15 residues. CDR1 MGHRA and CDR2 YSYEKL come from the germline V gene. The CDR3 loop is CASSRDTGGSWGYTF. CDR3 nucleotides: TGCGCCAGCAGCCGAGATACAGGGGGATCGTGGGGCTACACCTTC.

V usage is TRBV5-6 and J usage is TRBJ1-2, with D uncertain. Deletions cut 1 base from V and 1 base from J, with 8 bases between. Germline assignment: CDR1 SGHDT and CDR2 YYEEEE. There are 14 residues in the CDR3. The chain's CDR3 is CASSLLVGNYGYTF. CDR3 DNA: TGTGCCAGCAGCTTGCTGGTTGGTAACTATGGCTACACCTTC.

This chain links TRBV28 with TRBJ2-3; 12 bases are shared with TRBD2. J was trimmed by 0 bases and V by 0 bases; bases with no gene match: 4. The CDR3 consists of 18 residues. Looked up from germline, CDR1 is MDHEN and CDR2 is SYDVKM. This CDR3 reads CASSLWGLAGTSTDTQYF. Written as DNA, the CDR3 is TGTGCCAGCAGTTTATGGGGACTAGCGGGTACTAGCACAGATACGCAGTATTTT.

This clone was found a few times. This CDR3 reads CASSLAQSEQFF. The CDR3 coding sequence is TGTGCCAGCAGCTTAGCACAAAGTGAGCAGTTCTTC. The chain has TRBV7-9 and TRBJ2-1; D unresolved. The CDR3 runs 12 residues. CDR1 is SEHNR and CDR2 is FQNEAQ in the germline V gene (reference sequence). The V end was cut by 0 bases, the J end by 9 bases, with 6 bases between.